This TCR beta chain was retrieved from a study of cytomegalovirus exposure and HLA in healthy donors. The primer mix had 60 Vbeta and 13 Jbeta primers. TCRdb's copy holds only in-frame clones and misses some; the assay was immunoSEQ multiplex PCR. This table holds over 100,000 clones, over 65% found once. This TCR was recovered from a woman in her thirties or forties in good health and CMV-seropositive. Sequenced material: PBMCs.

CDR3 sequence: CASTSGGQDEQFF. The CDR3 nucleotides read TGCGCCAGCACTTCGGGGGGGCAGGATGAGCAGTTCTTC. The chain recombines TRBV10-1 with TRBJ2-1, with 8 bases matching TRBD2. Germline CDR1 and CDR2: WNHNN and SYGVQD (reference sequence). The CDR3 length is 13 residues. V was clipped by 7 bases and J by 8 bases; unmatched bases: 7.